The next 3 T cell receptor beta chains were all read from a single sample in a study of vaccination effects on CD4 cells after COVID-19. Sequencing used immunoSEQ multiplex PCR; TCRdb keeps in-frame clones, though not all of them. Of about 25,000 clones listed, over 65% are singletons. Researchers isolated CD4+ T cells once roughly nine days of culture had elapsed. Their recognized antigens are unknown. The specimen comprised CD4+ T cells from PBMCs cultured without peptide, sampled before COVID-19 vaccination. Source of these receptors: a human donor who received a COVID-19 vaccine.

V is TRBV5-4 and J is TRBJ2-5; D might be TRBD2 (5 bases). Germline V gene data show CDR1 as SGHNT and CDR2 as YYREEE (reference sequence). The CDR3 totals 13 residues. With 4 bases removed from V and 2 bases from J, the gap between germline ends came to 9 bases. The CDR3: CASSRRGQETQYF. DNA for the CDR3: TGTGCCAGCAGCCGCCGGGGACAAGAGACCCAGTACTTC.

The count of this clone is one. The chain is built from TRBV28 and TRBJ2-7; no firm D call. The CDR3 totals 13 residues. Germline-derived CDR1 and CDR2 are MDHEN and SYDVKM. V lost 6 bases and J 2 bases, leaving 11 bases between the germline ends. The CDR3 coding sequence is TGTGCCAGCAGCCCCGGGTGGACCTACGAGCAGTACTTC. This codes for CASSPGWTYEQYF.

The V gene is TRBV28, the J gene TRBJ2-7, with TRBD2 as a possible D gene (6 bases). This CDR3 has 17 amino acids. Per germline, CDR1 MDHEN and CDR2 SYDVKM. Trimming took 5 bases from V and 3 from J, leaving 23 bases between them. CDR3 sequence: CASSKGLPPVARYEQYF. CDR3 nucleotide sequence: TGTGCCAGCAGTAAGGGACTCCCTCCGGTCGCGCGCTACGAGCAGTACTTC.